These 25 T cell receptor beta chains were sequenced from one sample in a study of T cell clones after liver transplantation. The table came from immunoSEQ multiplex PCR; TCRdb's copy has only in-frame clones and leaves some out. The repertoire holds 45,000 to 60,000 clones, with 85% to 90% as singletons. The sample here was CD8+ T cells from blood, taken 12 months after liver transplant. The source is a human patient who received a liver transplant. The T cells may come from the graft donor.

The chain carries TRBV11-3 and TRBJ2-1, with 11 positions matching TRBD2. CDR1 SGHNT and CDR2 YENEEA come from the germline V gene. The CDR3 consists of 16 residues. V was clipped by 6 bases and J by 5 bases; unmatched bases: 9. The CDR3: CASSNASGRFHNEQFF. The CDR3 nucleotides are TGTGCCAGCAGTAACGCTAGCGGGAGGTTTCACAATGAGCAGTTCTTC.

The rearrangement uses TRBV27 and TRBJ2-7, with 7 bases aligning to TRBD1. The CDR3 runs to 13 residues. Looked up from germline, CDR1 is MNHEY and CDR2 is SMNVEV (reference sequence). Trimming removed 5 bases from V and 0 bases from J; junction bases left unmatched: 1. DNA for the CDR3: TGTGCCAGCAGTAGACAGGGCTCCTACGAGCAGTACTTC. Its protein is CASSRQGSYEQYF.

V usage is TRBV9 and J usage is TRBJ2-7, with D unclear. The CDR3 is made up of 15 amino acids. Deletions cut 0 bases from V and 2 bases from J, with 12 bases between. Germline V lookup: CDR1 SGDLS, CDR2 YYNGEE. CDR3 protein: CASSVGGAPPYEQYF. CDR3 DNA: TGTGCCAGCAGCGTAGGCGGAGCCCCCCCCTACGAGCAGTACTTC.

CDR3 bases: TGCGCCAGCAGCTCGGGTCTTAATGAAAAACTGTTTTTT. It yields the protein CASSSGLNEKLFF. This chain joins TRBV5-1 and TRBJ1-4, with D hard to call. The V and J ends lost 3 bases and 4 bases respectively, with 7 bases between them. The CDR3 sequence is 13 residues long. Germline CDR1 SGHRS, CDR2 YFSETQ. Looking up the rest from reference TRBV5-1 and TRBJ1-4 gives the full variable domain: KAGVTQTPRYLIKTRGQQVTLSCSPISGHRSVSWYQQTPGQGLQFLFEYFSETQRNKGNFPGRFSGRQFSNSRSEMNVSTLELGDSALYLCASSSGLNEKLFFGSGTQLSVL.

The chain recombines TRBV7-9 with TRBJ1-1; perhaps TRBD1 as D (5 bases). CDR3 length: 14 residues. Per the germline V gene, CDR1 is SEHNR and CDR2 is FQNEAQ (reference sequence). V gave up 6 bases and J gave up 1 base, with 12 bases separating them. The CDR3 loop reads CASSPGGENTEAFF. The CDR3 DNA follows: TGTGCCAGCAGTCCGGGAGGGGAGAACACTGAAGCTTTCTTT.

The genes are TRBV28 and TRBJ2-1; 11 nucleotides align to TRBD1. Per germline, CDR1 MDHEN and CDR2 SYDVKM. This CDR3 is 16 amino acids long. Trimming removed 5 bases from V and 8 bases from J; junction bases left unmatched: 11. CDR3 coding DNA: TGTGCCAGCAGTATCCCCCGGGACAGGGGGGACGATGAGCAGTTCTTC. As protein: CASSIPRDRGDDEQFF.

CDR3 coding DNA: TGTGCCATCACCTCGGGAGCCCTCTCCTACAATGAGCAGTTCTTC. Its protein product is CAITSGALSYNEQFF. This chain connects TRBV28 to TRBJ2-1; D is possibly TRBD2 (6 bases). The CDR3 runs to 15 residues. Germline V gene lookup returns CDR1 MDHEN and CDR2 SYDVKM. V was clipped by 10 bases and J by 0 bases, with 16 bases between them.

V gene TRBV7-2 combines with J gene TRBJ2-7; 7 bases align to TRBD2. Germline assignment: CDR1 SGHTA and CDR2 FQGNSA. J was trimmed by 4 bases and V by 2 bases; bases with no gene match: 11. The CDR3 loop spans 16 amino acids. CDR3: CASSLPSGGLGYEQYF. For the CDR3, the DNA is TGTGCCAGCAGCTTACCTTCGGGAGGCCTGGGGTACGAGCAGTACTTC. The whole variable domain, remainder taken from reference TRBV7-2 and TRBJ2-7, is GAGVSQSPSNKVTEKGKDVELRCDPISGHTALYWYRQSLGQGLEFLIYFQGNSAPDKSGLPSDRFSAERTGGSVSTLTIQRTQQEDSAVYLCASSLPSGGLGYEQYFGPGTRLTVT.

The rearrangement links TRBV19 to TRBJ2-6; D uncertain. The V end was cut by 9 bases, the J end by 0 bases, with 15 bases between. The germline gives CDR1 LNHDA, CDR2 SQIVND (reference sequence). The CDR3 runs to 16 residues. The CDR3 bases are TGTGCCAGCAATGATGGGGATAGCTCTGGGGCCAACGTCCTGACTTTC. It specifies CASNDGDSSGANVLTF.

The chain is built from TRBV14 and TRBJ1-5; possible D gene TRBD1, 5 bases. CDR3 size: 18 residues. Germline assignment: CDR1 SGHDN and CDR2 FVKESK. The V and J ends lost 2 bases and 0 bases respectively, with 17 bases between them. Here the CDR3 reads CASSQPGPRHDSNQPQHF. The CDR3 DNA is TGTGCCAGCAGCCAACCGGGACCGAGACACGATAGCAATCAGCCCCAGCATTTT.

J is TRBJ2-1 and V is TRBV27; no reliable D call. The V gene lost 4 bases and the J gene lost 5 bases, with 12 bases spanning the gap. Germline V gives CDR1 MNHEY, CDR2 SMNVEV (reference sequence). CDR3 length: 14 amino acids. The CDR3 here is CASSSPNPNNEQFF. In DNA form, the CDR3 reads TGTGCCAGCAGTTCTCCCAACCCCAACAATGAGCAGTTCTTC.

J is TRBJ2-5 and V is TRBV7-9; the D gene is possibly TRBD2 (6 bases). CDR3 length equals 14 residues. V gave up 4 bases and J gave up 5 bases, with 14 bases separating them. CDR1 is SEHNR and CDR2 is FQNEAQ in the germline V gene (reference sequence). The CDR3, as DNA: TGTGCCAGCAGCTACCTGGCAGGAGGGGAGACCCAGTACTTC. It translates to CASSYLAGGETQYF.

The chain uses TRBV9 and TRBJ2-6, with TRBD1 matching 8 bases. This CDR3 has 18 residues. Germline CDR1 reads SGDLS; CDR2 reads YYNGEE. The trim removed 4 bases at V and 0 bases at J, leaving 9 bases unmatched. As DNA, the CDR3 is TGTGCCAGCAGCTATTCCAGGGGGCGTGACTCTGGGGCCAACGTCCTGACTTTC. Its translation: CASSYSRGRDSGANVLTF.

V is TRBV7-9 and J is TRBJ2-5, with D unclear. The length of the CDR3 is 13 residues. CDR1 is SEHNR and CDR2 is FQNEAQ in the germline V gene (reference sequence). V dropped 4 bases and J dropped 5 bases, with 11 bases sitting between them. CDR3 protein: CASSSLTGETQYF. The CDR3 DNA sequence: TGTGCCAGCAGCTCCCTAACGGGTGAGACCCAGTACTTC. The complete variable domain, with remaining parts taken from reference TRBV7-9 and TRBJ2-5, reads DTGVSQNPRHKITKRGQNVTFRCDPISEHNRLYWYRQTLGQGPEFLTYFQNEAQLEKSRLLSDRFSAERPKGSFSTLEIQRTEQGDSAMYLCASSSLTGETQYFGPGTRLLVL.

The genes are TRBV28 and TRBJ2-3; 12 nucleotides align to TRBD2. This CDR3 spans 16 amino acids. Germline values: CDR1 MDHEN, CDR2 SYDVKM. The trim removed 6 bases at V and 1 base at J, leaving 5 bases unmatched. CDR3 nucleotide sequence: TGTGCCAGCAGAAACGGACTAGCGGGACGCACAGATACGCAGTATTTT. Amino acid sequence: CASRNGLAGRTDTQYF.

The rearrangement joins TRBV13 to TRBJ2-1; 11 nucleotides align to TRBD2. CDR3 length: 17 amino acids. Trimming removed 5 bases from V and 1 base from J; junction bases left unmatched: 7. Germline V gene data show CDR1 as PRHDT and CDR2 as FYEKMQ (reference sequence). CDR3 residues: CASSPTSGSESYNEQFF. CDR3 nucleotide sequence: TGTGCCAGCAGCCCTACTAGCGGGAGTGAGTCCTACAATGAGCAGTTCTTC.

The V gene is TRBV7-2, the J gene TRBJ2-1; TRBD1 matches 8 bases. CDR1 and CDR2 from the germline V gene are SGHTA and FQGNSA. V was clipped by 4 bases and J by 6 bases; unmatched bases: 5. CDR3 length: 14 amino acids. The CDR3 region has the DNA TGTGCCAGCAGCTCCTGGACAGGGATCAATGAGCAGTTCTTC. It is translated as CASSSWTGINEQFF. The complete variable domain, with remaining parts taken from reference TRBV7-2 and TRBJ2-1, reads GAGVSQSPSNKVTEKGKDVELRCDPISGHTALYWYRQSLGQGLEFLIYFQGNSAPDKSGLPSDRFSAERTGGSVSTLTIQRTQQEDSAVYLCASSSWTGINEQFFGPGTRLTVL.

This rearrangement joins TRBV5-1 to TRBJ1-1; D is unclear. The germline V gene has CDR1 SGHRS and CDR2 YFSETQ. The CDR3 is 11 amino acids. The ends were cut back, 7 bases at V and 8 bases at J, with 12 bases in the middle. This CDR3 reads CASGRAGEAFF. In nucleotides, the CDR3 is TGCGCCAGCGGCCGCGCCGGGGAAGCTTTCTTT.

The chain couples TRBV30 to TRBJ2-6; D gene uncertain. There are 14 residues in the CDR3. V dropped 5 bases and J dropped 0 bases, with 8 bases sitting between them. CDR1 GTSNPN and CDR2 SVGIG come from the germline V gene (reference sequence). The CDR3 sequence: CAWGKYSGANVLTF. The CDR3 bases are TGTGCCTGGGGAAAATACTCTGGGGCCAACGTCCTGACTTTC.

V is TRBV28 and J is TRBJ2-3, with D maybe TRBD2 (5 bases). The CDR3 consists of 14 residues. The germline CDR1 and CDR2 sequences are MDHEN and SYDVKM. V lost 2 bases and J lost 5, with 11 bases in between. The CDR3 spells CASSLLLGRDTQYF. The CDR3 DNA follows: TGTGCCAGCAGTTTACTCCTGGGGAGAGATACGCAGTATTTT.

The chain recombines TRBV11-3 with TRBJ2-7, with a possible D match to TRBD1 (6 bases). The CDR3 covers 12 residues. Trimming took 4 bases from V and 3 from J, leaving 7 bases between them. From germline, CDR1 is SGHNT and CDR2 YENEEA. CDR3 DNA sequence: TGTGCCAGCAGCTCGGACAGCTACGAGCAGTACTTC. Amino acid sequence: CASSSDSYEQYF.

This clone came up a few times. The rearrangement joins TRBV7-9 to TRBJ2-5; 9 positions match TRBD2. CDR1 is SEHNR and CDR2 is FQNEAQ in the germline V gene (reference sequence). The CDR3 is 16 amino acids. J was trimmed by 3 bases and V by 4 bases; bases with no gene match: 9. CDR3 protein: CASSSIAGASEETQYF. As DNA, the CDR3 is TGTGCCAGCAGCTCTATAGCGGGAGCCTCAGAAGAGACCCAGTACTTC.

Of note for this clone: The junction differs from germline at one of its ends, possibly a read error. This sequence joins TRBV6-1 and TRBJ2-7; perhaps D is TRBD1 or TRBD2 (5 bases each). CDR1 MNHNS and CDR2 SASEGT come from the germline V gene. This CDR3 has 12 residues. The chain's CDR3 is CASSPSLRGLDF. The CDR3 bases are TGTGCCAGCAGCCCATCCCTGAGGGGCCTAGACTTC.

V usage is TRBV27 and J usage is TRBJ2-7; no clear D gene. This CDR3 spans 13 amino acids. CDR1 is MNHEY and CDR2 is SMNVEV in the germline V gene (reference sequence). V lost 6 bases and J lost 0, with 9 bases in between. CDR3 nucleotides: TGTGCCAGCAGACTACGGAGCTCCTACGAGCAGTACTTC. Protein sequence: CASRLRSSYEQYF.

The chain employs TRBV6-1 and TRBJ2-5, with a weak D call TRBD1 (5 bases). With 2 bases removed from V and 3 bases from J, the gap between germline ends came to 16 bases. This CDR3 contains 16 residues. Germline V gene lookup returns CDR1 MNHNS and CDR2 SASEGT. The CDR3 region has the DNA TGTGCCAGCAGTGAACCGTCGACAGATACCAAAGAGACCCAGTACTTC. Protein product: CASSEPSTDTKETQYF.